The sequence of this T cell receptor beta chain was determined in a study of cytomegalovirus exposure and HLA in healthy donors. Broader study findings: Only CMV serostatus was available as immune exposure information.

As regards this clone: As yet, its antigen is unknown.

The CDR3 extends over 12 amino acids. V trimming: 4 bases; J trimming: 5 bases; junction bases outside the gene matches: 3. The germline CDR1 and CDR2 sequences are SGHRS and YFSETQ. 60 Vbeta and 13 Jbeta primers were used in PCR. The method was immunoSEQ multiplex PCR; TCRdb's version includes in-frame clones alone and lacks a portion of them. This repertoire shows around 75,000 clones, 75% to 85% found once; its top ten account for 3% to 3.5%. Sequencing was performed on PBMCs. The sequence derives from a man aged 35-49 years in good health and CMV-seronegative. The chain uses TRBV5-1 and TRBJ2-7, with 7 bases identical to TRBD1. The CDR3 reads CASSEDRNEQYF. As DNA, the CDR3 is TGCGCCAGCAGCGAGGACAGGAACGAGCAGTACTTC.